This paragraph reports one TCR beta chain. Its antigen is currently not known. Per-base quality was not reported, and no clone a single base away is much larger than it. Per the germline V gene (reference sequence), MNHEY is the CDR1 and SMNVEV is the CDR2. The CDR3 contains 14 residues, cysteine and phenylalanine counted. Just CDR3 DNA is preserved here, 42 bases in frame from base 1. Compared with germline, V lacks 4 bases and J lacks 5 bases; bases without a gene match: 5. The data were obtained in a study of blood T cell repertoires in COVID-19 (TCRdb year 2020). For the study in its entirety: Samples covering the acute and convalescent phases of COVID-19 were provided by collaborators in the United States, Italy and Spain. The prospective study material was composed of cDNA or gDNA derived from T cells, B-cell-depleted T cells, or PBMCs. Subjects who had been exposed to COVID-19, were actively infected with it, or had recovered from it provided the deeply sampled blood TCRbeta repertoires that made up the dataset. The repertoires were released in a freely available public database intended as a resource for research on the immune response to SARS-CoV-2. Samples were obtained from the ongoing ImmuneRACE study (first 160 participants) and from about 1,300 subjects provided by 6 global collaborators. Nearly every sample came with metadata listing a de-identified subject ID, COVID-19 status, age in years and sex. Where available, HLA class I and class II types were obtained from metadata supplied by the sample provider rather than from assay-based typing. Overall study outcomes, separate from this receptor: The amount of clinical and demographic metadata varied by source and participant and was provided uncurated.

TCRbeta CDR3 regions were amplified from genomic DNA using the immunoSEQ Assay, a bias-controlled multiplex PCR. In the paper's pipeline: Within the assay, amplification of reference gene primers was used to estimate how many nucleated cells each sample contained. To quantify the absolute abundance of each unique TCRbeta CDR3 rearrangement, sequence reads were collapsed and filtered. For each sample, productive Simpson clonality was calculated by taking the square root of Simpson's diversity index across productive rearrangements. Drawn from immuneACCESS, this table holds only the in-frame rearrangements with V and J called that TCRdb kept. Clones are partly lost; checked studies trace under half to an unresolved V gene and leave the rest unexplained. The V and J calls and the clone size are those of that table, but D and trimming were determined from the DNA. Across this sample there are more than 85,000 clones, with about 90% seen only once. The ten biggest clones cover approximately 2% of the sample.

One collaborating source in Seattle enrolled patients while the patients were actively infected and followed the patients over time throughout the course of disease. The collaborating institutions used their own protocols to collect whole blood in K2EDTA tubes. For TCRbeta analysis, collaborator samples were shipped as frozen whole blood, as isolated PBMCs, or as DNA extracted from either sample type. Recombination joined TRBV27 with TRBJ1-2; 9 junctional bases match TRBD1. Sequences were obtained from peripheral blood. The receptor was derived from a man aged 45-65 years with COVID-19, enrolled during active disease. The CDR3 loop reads CASSSGQGPYGYTF. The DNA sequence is TGTGCCAGCAGTTCCGGACAGGGGCCGTATGGCTACACCTTC.